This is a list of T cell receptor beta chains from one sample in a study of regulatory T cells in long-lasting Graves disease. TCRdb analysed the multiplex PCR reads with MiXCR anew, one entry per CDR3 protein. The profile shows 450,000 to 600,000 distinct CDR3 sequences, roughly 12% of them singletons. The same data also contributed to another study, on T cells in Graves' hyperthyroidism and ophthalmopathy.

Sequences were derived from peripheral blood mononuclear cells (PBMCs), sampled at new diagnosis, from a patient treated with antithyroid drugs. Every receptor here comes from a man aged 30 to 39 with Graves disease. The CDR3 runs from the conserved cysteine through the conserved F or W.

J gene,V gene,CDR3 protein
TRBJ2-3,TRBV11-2,CASSLHGGGTDTQYF
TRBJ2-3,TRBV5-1,CASSLAWTGPGTDTQYF
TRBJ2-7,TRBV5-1,CASSPRWGDLDYEQYF
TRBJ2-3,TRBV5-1,CASSFIGLVSSDTQYF
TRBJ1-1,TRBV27,CASSLPGMNTEAFF
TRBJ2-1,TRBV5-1,CASSLVQLGDNEQFF
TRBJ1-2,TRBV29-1,CSVSPPGHSSYTF
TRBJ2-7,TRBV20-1,CSARGANSYEQYF
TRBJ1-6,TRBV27,CASSLLSGSFSYNSPLHF
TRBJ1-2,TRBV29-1,CSVEVVRGYGYTF
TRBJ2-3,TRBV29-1,CSVKHVGDTQYF
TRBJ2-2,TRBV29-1,CSVEDPKGRAHTGELFF
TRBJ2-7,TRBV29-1,CSVLPGQGQYEQYF
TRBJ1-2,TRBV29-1,CSVPQGADYGYTF
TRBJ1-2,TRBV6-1,CASSELGVSYGYTF
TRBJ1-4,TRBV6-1,CASGSGPGEKLFF
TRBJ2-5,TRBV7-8,CATMGKGVETQYF
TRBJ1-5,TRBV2,CASSEDAGGNQPQHF
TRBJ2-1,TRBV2,CASRTASEQFF
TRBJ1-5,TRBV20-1,CSAPGGGDSNQPQHF
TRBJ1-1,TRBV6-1,CASTTDSNTEASF
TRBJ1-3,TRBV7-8,CASSPDRAGNTIYF
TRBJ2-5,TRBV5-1,CASSQGLAGRETQYF
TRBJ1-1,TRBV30,CAWSGRGTNTEAFF
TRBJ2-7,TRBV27,CASRRTGGFSYEQYF
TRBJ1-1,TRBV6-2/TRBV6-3,CASSPLDGRSTEAFF
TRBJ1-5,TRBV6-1,CASHFYSNQPQHF
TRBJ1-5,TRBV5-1,CASREGHNQPQHF
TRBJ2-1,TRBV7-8,CASIPPGGTTNNEQFF
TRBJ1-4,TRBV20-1,CSARVGVDEKLFF
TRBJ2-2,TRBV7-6,CASSSTGGNGGELFF
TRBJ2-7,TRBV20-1,CSARDRTSGSYEQYF
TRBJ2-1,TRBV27,CASSLEREQFF
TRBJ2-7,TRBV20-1,CSAGGRAPLYEQYF
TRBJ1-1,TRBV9,CASSQTFRQGNTEAFF
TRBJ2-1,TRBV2,CASSETSGALDEQFF
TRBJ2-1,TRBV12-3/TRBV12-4,CASSHRLAGGAVNEQFF
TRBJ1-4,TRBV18,CASSPSSRADEKLFF
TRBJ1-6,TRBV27,CASRPEGYSPLHF
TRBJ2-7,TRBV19,CASSNEGGYEQYF
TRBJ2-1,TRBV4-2,CASSQGYLTGFRGNEQFF
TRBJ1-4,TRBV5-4,CASSLGAGEKLFF
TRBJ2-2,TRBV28,CASRLTGTANTGELFF
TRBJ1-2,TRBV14,CASSRTTNYGYTF
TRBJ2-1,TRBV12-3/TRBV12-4,CASSLRVAEQFF
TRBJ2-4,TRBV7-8,CASSLLDGSAKNIQYF
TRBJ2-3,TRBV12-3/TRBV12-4,CASSTNVGPLPDTQYF
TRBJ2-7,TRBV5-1,CASSQGTGVREQYF
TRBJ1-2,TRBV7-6,CASSPSWGSGYGYTF
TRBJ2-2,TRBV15,CATSHVGSEELFF